A single sample gave rise to the 27 T cell receptor beta chains below, sequenced in a study of blood T cells in healthy people across ages (dated by TCRdb to about 2015). Receptor amplification or capture employed 5' RACE. This sample was sequenced with an Illumina HiSeq 2500. A second PCR of roughly 7 to 11 cycles was performed with a sample-barcoded 5' primer and a J-beta primer mix. TCRdb passed the public sequencing reads through fastp at Q25 and MiXCR, retaining productive beta sequences. One record per CDR3 amino acid sequence lists the most common genes and DNA. The sample data list 1,300,000 or so distinct CDR3 sequences, and approximately 59% of these were observed just once. The top ten clonotypes cover over 5% of the sample. Sequencing was carried out using blood. These receptors were collected from a man between 18 and 29 years old in good health.

This chain joins TRBV7-9 and TRBJ1-2; D ambiguous. The V end was cut by 2 bases, the J end by 9 bases, with 7 bases between. The CDR3 is made up of 11 amino acids. CDR1 and CDR2 (germline): SEHNR, FQNEAQ (reference sequence). The CDR3 loop is CASSLPTRYTF. The CDR3 region has the DNA TGTGCCAGCAGCTTACCTACACGCTACACCTTC.

Regarding this clonotype: A junction end diverges from the germline sequence, so it may reflect a read error. CDR3 coding DNA: TGCAGTGGACGGGTTCCTAGCACAGATAGGCAGTATTTT. Translating gives CSGRVPSTDRQYF. The chain couples TRBV20-1 to TRBJ2-3, with D possibly matching TRBD2 (5 bases). Germline V gene sequence: CDR1 DFQATT, CDR2 SNEGSKA (reference sequence). This CDR3 spans 13 amino acids.

V gene TRBV29-1 combines with J gene TRBJ2-3; no clear D gene. Germline assignment: CDR1 SQVTM and CDR2 ANQGSEA. Trimming removed 8 bases from V and 6 bases from J, with 21 bases in between. The CDR3 is made up of 14 amino acids. As DNA, the CDR3 is TGCAGCCTACTACCAATAACCACCCTCGATACGCAGTATTTT. Its protein is CSLLPITTLDTQYF.

The chain recombines TRBV7-2 with TRBJ2-7; 8 nucleotides line up with TRBD1. Germline CDR1 SGHTA, CDR2 FQGNSA. The junction had 7 bases not matched to a gene; V was cut back by 5 bases and J by 4 bases. This CDR3 spans 14 amino acids. The CDR3: CASSNVDRVYEQYF. In nucleotides, the CDR3 is TGTGCCAGCAGCAACGTGGACAGGGTTTACGAGCAGTACTTC.

The chain employs TRBV12-3 or TRBV12-4 and TRBJ1-5; possible D gene TRBD1, 6 bases. The germline V and J ends were trimmed by 6 bases and 3 bases, with 9 bases remaining between them. This CDR3 is built from 13 residues. For the CDR3, the DNA is TGTGCCAGCAGGCGGACAGACAATCAGCCCCAGCATTTT. This encodes CASRRTDNQPQHF.

The chain uses TRBV6-5 and TRBJ2-7; D not resolved. V lost 6 bases to trimming and J lost 3 bases, with 18 bases between them. This CDR3 has 15 residues. CDR1 and CDR2 from the germline V gene are MNHEY and SVGAGI. The CDR3: CASRIMVGSGYEQYF. The CDR3 DNA reads as TGTGCCAGCAGGATAATGGTCGGTTCGGGCTACGAGCAGTACTTC.

For this clonotype: A much larger clone differs by one base, so this may be a read error. The chain has TRBV6-5 and TRBJ2-7, with a weak D call TRBD1 (6 bases). In germline, CDR1 is MNHEY, CDR2 SVGAGI. The CDR3 loop spans 13 amino acids. CDR3 loop: CASSYRGQYELYF. Here the CDR3 DNA reads TGTGCCAGCAGTTACCGAGGACAGTACGAGCTGTACTTC.

The genes are TRBV4-2 and TRBJ2-7, with 7 positions matching TRBD1. This CDR3 contains 15 residues. The trim removed 3 bases at V and 1 base at J, leaving 6 bases unmatched. Germline V lookup: CDR1 LGHNA, CDR2 YNFKEQ. The CDR3 coding sequence is TGTGCCAGCAGCCAGTACGGGACAGAGTCCTACGAGCAGTACTTC. It yields the protein CASSQYGTESYEQYF.

The chain joins TRBV4-1 to TRBJ2-7, with TRBD1 matching 9 bases. Germline V gene data show CDR1 as MGHRA and CDR2 as YSYEKL. J was trimmed by 2 bases and V by 0 bases; bases with no gene match: 2. This CDR3 has 15 residues. The CDR3 DNA reads as TGCGCCAGCAGCCAAGATGGGACAGGGACCTACGAGCAGTACTTC. This encodes CASSQDGTGTYEQYF.

The chain combines TRBV5-1 with TRBJ2-1; 9 bases line up with TRBD2. The CDR3 covers 16 residues. Germline V CDR1 and CDR2: SGHRS, YFSETQ. V dropped 2 bases and J dropped 3; count of bases not matched to a gene: 6. Written as DNA, the CDR3 is TGCGCCAGCAGCTTCATTAGCGGGGGAGTCTACAATGAGCAGTTCTTC. Translating gives CASSFISGGVYNEQFF.

V and J are TRBV7-9 and TRBJ2-1; 8 positions match TRBD1. V shed 5 bases and J 2 bases; nucleotides not matched to a gene: 5. Germline V lookup: CDR1 SEHNR, CDR2 FQNEAQ (reference sequence). The CDR3 runs to 15 residues. CDR3 bases: TGTGCCAGCAGCCCCGGGACAGGTCCCTACAATGAGCAGTTCTTC. As protein: CASSPGTGPYNEQFF.

The chain is built from TRBV6-5 and TRBJ1-5, with D possibly matching TRBD1 (6 bases). Germline V CDR1 and CDR2: MNHEY, SVGAGI. This CDR3 region has 14 residues. V lost 2 bases and J 5 bases, leaving 10 bases between the germline ends. CDR3 residues: CASSYAGADQPQHF. CDR3 sequence (DNA): TGTGCCAGCAGTTACGCAGGGGCAGATCAGCCCCAGCATTTT.

The gene calls are TRBV6-2 or TRBV6-3 and TRBJ2-7; 9 bases map to TRBD2. Germline V gene sequence: CDR1 MNHEY, CDR2 SVGEGT. The J segment lost 4 bases and the V segment lost 5 bases, leaving 9 bases of the junction unmatched. CDR3 size: 15 residues. The CDR3 nucleotides are TGTGCCAGCAGTGGGACTAGCTCTATTTGGTACGAGCAGTACTTC. This sequence encodes CASSGTSSIWYEQYF.

The sample holds one count of this clonotype. The V call is TRBV2, the J call TRBJ1-1; D is ambiguous. Looked up from germline, CDR1 is SNHLY and CDR2 is FYNNEI. V shed 7 bases and J shed 7 bases, with 10 bases lying between them. The CDR3 has 11 residues. The chain's CDR3 is CASTGILEAFF. In nucleotides, the CDR3 is TGTGCCAGCACTGGGATTCTTGAAGCTTTCTTT.

This clonotype was counted ten times or more. This chain links TRBV7-2 with TRBJ2-3; the D gene could be TRBD1 or TRBD2 (5 bases each). The CDR3 contains 14 residues. Germline V CDR1 and CDR2: SGHTA, FQGNSA. Trimming left V 6 bases short and J 0 bases short, with 10 bases between. DNA for the CDR3: TGTGCCAGCAGGCCGGGACCAAGCACAGATACGCAGTATTTT. This sequence encodes CASRPGPSTDTQYF.

The rearrangement joins TRBV12-3 or TRBV12-4 to TRBJ2-1; 7 nucleotides agree with TRBD1. V lost 6 bases to trimming and J lost 3 bases; unmatched junction nucleotides: 2. The CDR3 totals 13 residues. The DNA of the CDR3 is TGTGCCAGCAGATGGGACAGCTACAATGAGCAGTTCTTC. This translates into CASRWDSYNEQFF.

This clonotype came up many times. This chain links TRBV6-2 or TRBV6-3 with TRBJ1-5; possibly TRBD1 for D (6 bases). The CDR3 consists of 14 residues. Trimming pared 4 bases from V and 5 bases from J, leaving 12 bases between. Per germline, CDR1 MNHEY and CDR2 SVGEGT. Here the CDR3 reads CASSSPYRDQPQHF. CDR3 DNA: TGTGCCAGCAGTTCTCCTTACAGGGATCAGCCCCAGCATTTT.

The rearrangement uses TRBV15 and TRBJ2-7; 8 bases are shared with TRBD1. CDR3 size: 15 residues. Per germline, CDR1 LNHNV and CDR2 YYDKDF (reference sequence). After removal of 5 bases from V and 0 bases from J, the junction contained 6 bases not matched to a gene. The CDR3 nucleotides read TGTGCCACCAGCCGAACAGGGGGAATCTCCTACGAGCAGTACTTC. This translates into CATSRTGGISYEQYF.

CDR3 coding DNA: TGTGCCAGCAGCCCTTCCTGGGGTAGCGGGGGCCATAGGGCAGATACGCAGTATTTT. Protein: CASSPSWGSGGHRADTQYF. This rearrangement joins TRBV11-2 to TRBJ2-3, with 9 bases lining up with TRBD2. V shed 5 bases and J 4 bases; nucleotides not matched to a gene: 19. The CDR3 length is 19 residues. CDR1 and CDR2 from the germline V gene are SGHAT and FQNNGV.

V gene TRBV28 combines with J gene TRBJ1-6, with TRBD1 matching 9 bases. CDR3 size: 15 residues. Germline V gene data show CDR1 as MDHEN and CDR2 as SYDVKM. The V segment lost 6 bases and the J segment 3 bases; nucleotides outside the gene matches: 3. CDR3 region: CASSRTGDYNSPLHF. CDR3 bases: TGTGCCAGCAGCCGGACAGGGGACTATAATTCACCCCTCCACTTT.

The J gene is TRBJ1-5, the V gene TRBV5-8; TRBD1 matches 8 bases. The CDR3 sequence is 16 residues long. V shed 4 bases and J 1 base; nucleotides not matched to a gene: 7. Germline assignment: CDR1 SGHTS and CDR2 YDEGEE. CDR3 in DNA: TGTGCCAGCAGCACGGACAGGGAAAGCAGCAATCAGCCCCAGCATTTT. Amino acid sequence: CASSTDRESSNQPQHF.

The chain employs TRBV2 and TRBJ1-1; D is undetermined. There are 11 residues in the CDR3. Germline V gives CDR1 SNHLY, CDR2 FYNNEI. V lost 8 bases, J lost 5 bases, and 9 bases lay in between. CDR3 loop: CASGLETEAFF. CDR3 DNA: TGTGCCAGCGGGCTCGAGACTGAAGCTTTCTTT.

The rearrangement uses TRBV6-5 and TRBJ2-3; TRBD2 aligns across 9 bases. Germline CDR1 reads MNHEY; CDR2 reads SVGAGI. Germline trimming cut 4 bases from V and 6 bases from J; bases unmatched to any gene: 8. There are 15 residues in the CDR3. The CDR3 bases are TGTGCCAGCAGTTCGTTAGCGGGAGCGGTCGATACGCAGTATTTT. Amino acids: CASSSLAGAVDTQYF.

V is TRBV6-4 and J is TRBJ2-7; 9 nucleotides line up with TRBD1. The V and J ends lost 7 bases and 6 bases, in that order; junction bases with no gene match: 10. In germline, CDR1 is MRHNA, CDR2 SNTAGT. The CDR3 is 14 amino acids. CDR3 in amino acids: CASIGTGSNREQYF. CDR3 bases: TGTGCCAGCATCGGGACAGGGTCCAACCGCGAGCAGTACTTC.

Remarks on this clonotype: At one of its ends the junction is not consistent with the germline gene, which may arise from a read error. The chain has TRBV5-1 and TRBJ1-2; 11 nucleotides agree with TRBD1. CDR1 and CDR2 from the germline V gene are SGHRS and YFSETQ. The CDR3 extends over 14 amino acids. The chain's CDR3 is CASSPGQGVDGYTF. DNA of the CDR3: TGTGCCAGCTCACCGGGACAGGGGGTGGATGGCTACACCTTC.

The genes are TRBV4-2 and TRBJ2-7; possible D gene TRBD1, 6 bases. CDR1 LGHNA and CDR2 YNFKEQ come from the germline V gene. This CDR3 is built from 13 residues. V dropped 0 bases and J dropped 4 bases, with 7 bases sitting between them. CDR3 amino acids: CASSQEGAYEQYF. The CDR3 bases are TGTGCCAGCAGCCAAGAGGGGGCGTACGAGCAGTACTTC.

This clonotype was seen only a few times. The V call is TRBV15, the J call TRBJ2-1; the D gene is possibly TRBD2 (6 bases). Germline assignment: CDR1 LNHNV and CDR2 YYDKDF (reference sequence). With 2 bases removed from V and 9 bases from J, the gap between germline ends came to 11 bases. CDR3 size: 13 residues. The CDR3 region is CATSRSRGSEQFF. The DNA of the CDR3 is TGTGCCACCAGCAGATCTCGGGGGAGTGAGCAGTTCTTC.